This T cell receptor (beta chain) was sequenced in a study of T cell responses to AZD1222 COVID-19 vaccine. Germline V gene lookup returns CDR1 LGHNA and CDR2 YNFKEQ. The CDR3 length is 16 residues. Deletions cut 0 bases from V and 2 bases from J, with 13 bases between. Profiling relied on immunoSEQ multiplex PCR, and the TCRdb table lists in-frame clones only, not all of them. The table shows 200,000 or so clones, with about 87% occurring only once. The source was peripheral blood, collected on day 0 of MenACWY control vaccination. The receptor's source is an adult in good health. V and J are TRBV4-2 and TRBJ1-2, with D possibly TRBD1 on 5 matching bases. CDR3 bases: TGTGCCAGCAGCCAAGAGTCCCGGACAAGGAACTATGGCTACACCTTC. Translating it yields CASSQESRTRNYGYTF.